This T cell receptor (beta chain) was captured in a study of T cells in tuberculosis. Study summary: The T cells targeted glucose monomycolate, a mycobacterial lipid, via CD1B. Study findings and constraints: The stringent gate may have excluded weak CD1B-GMM tetramer binders.

Sorting used thawed, overnight-rested PBMC stained with anti-CD3, a viability dye and GMM-loaded CD1B tetramer. The CD1B tetramers carried C32 glucose monomycolate purified from Rhodococcus equi. CD14-expressing monocytes were removed from PBMC before cryopreservation and sorting. About 100,000 tetramer-negative cells were sorted from each donor. Data came from immunoSEQ multiplex PCR; TCRdb stores just in-frame clones and leaves some out. The data hold 80,000 to 100,000 clones, with just over 90% observed a single time. Trimming shortened V by 1 base and J by 1 base, and 10 bases separated the two germline ends. The CDR3 loop spans 15 amino acids. Germline V CDR1 and CDR2: LNHDA, SQIVND (reference sequence).

The origin of this receptor is an adult woman with latent tuberculosis. The sequenced material came from CD1b-GMM tetramer-negative cells sorted from PBMCs. The chain joins TRBV19 to TRBJ1-1, with D perhaps TRBD1 (5 bases). The CDR3 nucleotides are TGTGCCAGTAGTATAGTCGGGAGGGGGAACACTGAAGCTTTCTTT. Its translation: CASSIVGRGNTEAFF.